The rows below give T cell receptor beta chains drawn from one sample of a study of T-cell memory formation after mild COVID-19. From the 5' RACE reads, TCRdb called clonotypes with MiXCR, one entry per CDR3 protein. Of fewer than 650,000 distinct CDR3 sequences listed, roughly 17% are singletons. Sequencing was carried out using PBMCs or a T cell subset sorted from them (not recorded which). The origin of the receptors is an adult woman who had mild COVID-19 (a few samples of this study predate the infection). Cell type and time point are not known. Both conserved end residues are part of each CDR3. D genes are given only for firm matches. Clone size appears in some rows only: once, few, many, or a class for an expanded clone.

>-|TRBJ2-1|-|TRBV7-9
CASSPSQYEQFF
TGTGCCAGCAGCCCCTCCCAATATGAGCAGTTCTTC
>few|TRBJ2-4|-|TRBV7-9
CASSLDWIQYF
TGTGCCAGCAGCTTAGATTGGATTCAGTACTTC
>-|TRBJ2-1|-|TRBV6-4
CASSDSQGGSDEQFF
TGTGCCAGCAGTGACTCGCAGGGGGGTAGCGATGAGCAGTTCTTC
>-|TRBJ2-6|-|TRBV7-9
CASSLGVTGANVLTF
TGTGCCAGCAGCTTAGGGGTAACCGGGGCCAACGTCCTGACTTTC
>few|TRBJ1-2|-|TRBV20-1
CSARKDRANYGYTF
TGCAGTGCTAGGAAGGACAGAGCTAACTATGGCTACACCTTC
>-|TRBJ2-3|-|TRBV12-3/TRBV12-4
CASSFQGGLGDTQYF
TGTGCCAGCAGCTTTCAAGGGGGGCTGGGAGATACGCAGTATTTT
>-|TRBJ1-4|-|TRBV20-1
CSASRGTFNEKLFF
TGCAGTGCTAGTCGAGGGACGTTTAATGAAAAACTGTTTTTT
>-|TRBJ1-1|TRBD1|TRBV18
CASSHKTGVDTEAFF
TGTGCCAGCTCACACAAGACAGGGGTTGACACTGAAGCTTTCTTT
>few|TRBJ1-5|-|TRBV7-9
CASSLGPVDQPQHF
TGTGCCAGCAGCTTAGGCCCGGTGGATCAGCCCCAGCATTTT
>few|TRBJ2-1|TRBD2|TRBV27
CASSPGTSGRGVF
TGTGCCAGCAGTCCCGGGACTAGCGGGAGGGGGGTCTTC
>once|TRBJ2-1|TRBD2|TRBV12-3/TRBV12-4
CASRAPGLAGWNEQFF
TGTGCCAGCAGGGCTCCGGGACTAGCGGGATGGAATGAGCAGTTCTTC
>-|TRBJ1-1|-|TRBV20-1
CSALLPGTGEAFF
TGCAGTGCCCTTCTCCCCGGGACTGGTGAAGCTTTCTTT
>-|TRBJ2-7|TRBD2|TRBV5-1
CASSLAPSGGAYEQYF
TGCGCCAGCAGCTTGGCGCCTAGCGGGGGGGCCTACGAGCAGTACTTC
>-|TRBJ2-5|-|TRBV11-3
CASSFPGGMETQYF
TGTGCCAGCAGCTTCCCAGGGGGGATGGAGACCCAGTACTTC
>once|TRBJ1-2|-|TRBV24-1
CATSDLQWGGYTF
TGTGCCACCAGTGATTTGCAATGGGGCGGCTACACCTTC
>-|TRBJ1-1|-|TRBV7-9
CASSWVFTEAFF
TGTGCCAGCAGCTGGGTGTTTACTGAAGCTTTCTTT
>-|TRBJ2-3|TRBD1|TRBV24-1
CATSPRTGTDTQYF
TGTGCCACCAGTCCCCGGACAGGGACAGATACGCAGTATTTT
>few|TRBJ2-7|TRBD2|TRBV13
CASSRSAGDEQYF
TGTGCCAGCAGCCGCTCCGCGGGGGATGAGCAGTACTTC
>few|TRBJ2-7|-|TRBV9
CASSVAPRGTYEQYF
TGTGCCAGCAGCGTAGCCCCCCGGGGTACCTACGAGCAGTACTTC
>-|TRBJ2-3|TRBD2|TRBV6-2/TRBV6-3
CASSYGTSGRDTQYF
TGTGCCAGCAGTTACGGGACTAGCGGGAGAGATACGCAGTATTTT
>few|TRBJ2-3|-|TRBV24-1
CATSDSTGQTMDTQYF
TGTGCCACCAGTGACTCGACTGGACAGACCATGGATACGCAGTATTTT
>few|TRBJ2-5|-|TRBV5-5
CASSLSTGPPIETQYF
TGTGCCAGCAGCTTGTCGACGGGACCTCCAATCGAGACCCAGTACTTC
>-|TRBJ2-1|-|TRBV6-2/TRBV6-3
CASRFWGGRGSSYNEQFF
TGTGCCAGCCGATTCTGGGGAGGGAGGGGGAGCTCCTACAATGAGCAGTTCTTC